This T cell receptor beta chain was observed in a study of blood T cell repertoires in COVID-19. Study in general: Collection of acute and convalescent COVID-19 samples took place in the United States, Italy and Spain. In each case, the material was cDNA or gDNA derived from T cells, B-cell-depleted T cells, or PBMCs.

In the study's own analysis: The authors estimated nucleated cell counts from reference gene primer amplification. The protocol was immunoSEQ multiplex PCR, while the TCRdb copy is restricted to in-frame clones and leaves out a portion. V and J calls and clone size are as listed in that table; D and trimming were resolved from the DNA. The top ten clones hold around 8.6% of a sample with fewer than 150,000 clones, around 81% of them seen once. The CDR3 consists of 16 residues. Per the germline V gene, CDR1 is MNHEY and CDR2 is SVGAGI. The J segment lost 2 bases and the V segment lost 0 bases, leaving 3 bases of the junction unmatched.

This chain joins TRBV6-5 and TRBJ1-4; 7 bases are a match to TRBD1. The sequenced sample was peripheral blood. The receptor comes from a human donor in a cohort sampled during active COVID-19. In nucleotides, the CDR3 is TGTGCCAGCAGTTACTCACCGGGACAGACTAATGAAAAACTGTTTTTT. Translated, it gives CASSYSPGQTNEKLFF.